This TCR beta chain is from a study of beta chain features in type 1 diabetes. V lost 3 bases to trimming and J lost 1 base, with 11 bases between them. CDR1 is SQVTM, CDR2 ANQGSEA, per germline. This CDR3 contains 14 residues. The whole isolated RNA underwent reverse transcription, so sequencing captured expressed TCRB transcripts. The method was immunoSEQ multiplex PCR; TCRdb's version includes in-frame clones alone and lacks a portion of them. The sample comprises more than 300,000 clones, about 14% of which are singletons, and roughly 0.017% rests with the top ten. The receptor's source is a woman aged 18-29 years in good health. The sample consisted of naive CD4+ T cells from blood. V gene TRBV29-1 combines with J gene TRBJ2-3; D is undetermined. This chain's CDR3 is CSVEKTYRTDTQYF. CDR3 bases: TGCAGCGTTGAGAAAACATACCGCACAGATACGCAGTATTTT.